Described below is a single T cell receptor beta chain sequence and its context. The antigen remains unidentified. The record originates from a study of T cell responses to AZD1222 COVID-19 vaccine. Second-dose timings of about 4 or about 12 weeks were pooled. Profiled with immunoSEQ multiplex PCR; TCRdb holds only in-frame clones, not every one. This sample has over 95,000 clones; roughly 92% occur once, and the top ten carry approximately 9%. Findings and limits, study-wide: Nearly half of the spike-specific TCRs reportedly recognize variant regions that carry no mutations.

Trimming removed 4 bases at V and 2 bases at J, with 18 bases between. This CDR3 contains 16 residues. Germline CDR1 reads SGDLS; CDR2 reads YYNGEE. The chain carries TRBV9 and TRBJ1-1; no clear D. This TCR came from an adult who received the AZD1222 COVID-19 vaccine. This specimen consisted of peripheral blood, obtained 28 days after the second AZD1222 dose. DNA of the CDR3: TGTGCCAGCAGCTTCAGCGGTCAGGCTCAAAACACTGAAGCTTTCTTT. Amino acids: CASSFSGQAQNTEAFF.